The 20 T cell receptor beta chains in this list originate from one sample, sequenced in a study of blood T cell repertoires in COVID-19. Measured with immunoSEQ multiplex PCR; TCRdb has only the in-frame clones, and not every one. The table lists under 300,000 clones, 80% to 90% of them singletons. The sample was peripheral blood. The receptor source for this set is a man between 60 and 75 years old with acute or convalescent COVID-19.

This chain uses TRBV7-6 with TRBJ2-2; TRBD1 aligns across 10 bases. Trimming cost V 5 bases and J 2 bases; bases outside gene matches: 11. Germline V CDR1 and CDR2: SGHVS, FNYEAQ. There are 18 residues in the CDR3. CDR3 nucleotides: TGTGCCAGCAGCCGAAGCTATGGGACAGGGGCCAACACCGGGGAGCTGTTTTTT. Its translation: CASSRSYGTGANTGELFF.

This chain connects TRBV5-1 to TRBJ2-2; D unresolved. V lost 4 bases, J lost 4 bases, and 17 bases lay in between. The CDR3 length is 16 residues. Germline CDR1 reads SGHRS; CDR2 reads YFSETQ. The CDR3: CASSTRPQAITGELFF. CDR3 DNA sequence: TGCGCCAGCAGCACCAGGCCCCAGGCGATCACCGGGGAGCTGTTTTTT.

The chain uses TRBV3-1 (or the pseudogene TRBV3-2) and TRBJ2-3; no reliable D call. Trimming took off 8 bases at V and 4 bases at J, with 13 bases between the two ends. The CDR3 extends over 13 amino acids. The germline gives CDR1 LGHDT, CDR2 YNNKEL (reference sequence). The CDR3 protein is CASAYRGADTQYF. CDR3 bases: TGTGCCAGCGCTTACCGCGGAGCAGATACGCAGTATTTT.

The chain has TRBV6-5 and TRBJ1-1; D is perhaps TRBD1 (6 bases). This CDR3 is built from 15 residues. Trimming shortened V by 5 bases and J by 4 bases, and 17 bases separated the two germline ends. The V gene's germline CDR1 is MNHEY and CDR2 SVGAGI. CDR3 nucleotides: TGTGCCAGCAGTACCCACAGGGATAGGAGCACTGAAGCTTTCTTT. It translates to CASSTHRDRSTEAFF.

The V call is TRBV6-5, the J call TRBJ1-1; D might be TRBD1 (5 bases). Trimming shortened V by 2 bases and J by 6 bases, and 10 bases separated the two germline ends. CDR3 length: 13 amino acids. Germline CDR1 reads MNHEY; CDR2 reads SVGAGI. The CDR3 DNA sequence: TGTGCCAGCAGTTACCGGACACAGGCTGAAGCTTTCTTT. As protein: CASSYRTQAEAFF.

This chain uses TRBV28 with TRBJ2-3, with 9 positions matching TRBD2. J was trimmed by 5 bases and V by 10 bases; bases with no gene match: 13. There are 15 residues in the CDR3. The germline CDR1 and CDR2 sequences are MDHEN and SYDVKM. CDR3 region: CATNDRETSGDTQYF. CDR3 in DNA: TGTGCCACGAATGACAGGGAGACTAGCGGAGATACGCAGTATTTT.

This chain joins TRBV10-2 and TRBJ2-1, with D maybe TRBD2 (5 bases). V was clipped by 2 bases and J by 15 bases, with 11 bases between them. The CDR3 covers 11 residues. Per germline, CDR1 WSHSY and CDR2 SAAADI. The CDR3 protein is CASSESGPGFF. CDR3 DNA: TGCGCCAGCAGTGAGAGCGGTCCGGGGTTCTTC.

The J gene is TRBJ2-1, the V gene TRBV9; 9 nucleotides align to TRBD1. V trimming: 3 bases; J trimming: 9 bases; junction bases outside the gene matches: 7. This CDR3 spans 14 amino acids. Germline V gene sequence: CDR1 SGDLS, CDR2 YYNGEE. Here the CDR3 DNA reads TGTGCCAGCAGCGCGGGGGGACAGGGCAGTGAGCAGTTCTTC. Residues: CASSAGGQGSEQFF.

V usage is TRBV2 and J usage is TRBJ2-7; 10 bases fit TRBD2. CDR3 length: 14 residues. Trimming cost V 1 base and J 6 bases; bases outside gene matches: 3. Germline values: CDR1 SNHLY, CDR2 FYNNEI. The CDR3 is CASSEGAGGREQYF. The CDR3 DNA sequence: TGTGCCAGCAGTGAAGGAGCGGGAGGGCGCGAGCAGTACTTC.

The V and J genes are TRBV7-2 and TRBJ1-1; 8 bases align to TRBD1. Germline CDR1 and CDR2: SGHTA and FQGNSA. The length of the CDR3 is 13 residues. J lost 8 bases, V lost 4 bases, and 6 bases had no gene match. The DNA for the CDR3 is TGTGCCAGCAGCTCTGACAGGGGACGAGAAGCTTTCTTT. Its protein is CASSSDRGREAFF.

This sequence joins TRBV5-1 and TRBJ2-7; TRBD2 matches at 7 bases. There are 14 residues in the CDR3. Germline CDR1 and CDR2: SGHRS and YFSETQ. J gave up 5 bases and V 0 bases, and 5 bases lay outside the gene matches. The CDR3 loop reads CASSLVGGNNEQYF. The CDR3 bases are TGCGCCAGCAGCTTGGTGGGAGGGAACAACGAGCAGTACTTC.

The V and J genes are TRBV30 and TRBJ2-5, with TRBD2 as a possible D gene (6 bases). The V end was cut by 1 base, the J end by 7 bases, with 13 bases between. The germline CDR1 and CDR2 sequences are GTSNPN and SVGIG (reference sequence). The CDR3 runs 13 residues. Written as DNA, the CDR3 is TGTGCCTGGAGTGGTAGCGGTCCGGCGACCCAGTACTTC. Its protein product is CAWSGSGPATQYF.

The CDR3 region is CASSPGRRTYEQYF. The DNA for the CDR3 is TGTGCCAGCAGCCCAGGACGGAGGACCTACGAGCAGTACTTC. The genes are TRBV13 and TRBJ2-7, with D perhaps matching TRBD2 (5 bases). Germline V lookup: CDR1 PRHDT, CDR2 FYEKMQ (reference sequence). This CDR3 has 14 residues. Trimming shortened V by 5 bases and J by 2 bases, and 13 bases separated the two germline ends.

V usage is TRBV14 and J usage is TRBJ2-3, with 9 bases lining up with TRBD1. The CDR3 is 17 residues long. Germline-derived CDR1 and CDR2 are SGHDN and FVKESK. V trimming: 4 bases; J trimming: 1 base; junction bases outside the gene matches: 9. In nucleotides, the CDR3 is TGTGCCAGCAGCCTTTGGGACAGGGAACGAGGCACAGATACGCAGTATTTT. Amino acid sequence: CASSLWDRERGTDTQYF. Full variable domain (outside the CDR3, taken from reference TRBV14 and TRBJ2-3): EAGVTQFPSHSVIEKGQTVTLRCDPISGHDNLYWYRRVMGKEIKFLLHFVKESKQDESGMPNNRFLAERTGGTYSTLKVQPAELEDSGVYFCASSLWDRERGTDTQYFGPGTRLTVL.

The chain has TRBV3-1 (or the pseudogene TRBV3-2) and TRBJ1-2; 8 bases are a match to TRBD1. Germline CDR1 is LGHDT and CDR2 is YNNKEL (reference sequence). The CDR3 is made up of 14 amino acids. V trimming: 1 base; J trimming: 7 bases; junction bases outside the gene matches: 5. CDR3 protein: CASSQVQGAGGYTF. DNA of the CDR3: TGTGCCAGCAGCCAAGTTCAGGGGGCAGGTGGCTACACCTTC.

The genes are TRBV5-4 and TRBJ1-2; D ambiguous. This CDR3 is 15 amino acids long. Germline V lookup: CDR1 SGHNT, CDR2 YYREEE (reference sequence). The V gene lost 4 bases and the J gene lost 7 bases, with 20 bases spanning the gap. CDR3 residues: CASSTGSFIPPGYTF. CDR3 DNA: TGTGCCAGCAGCACGGGATCTTTCATACCCCCTGGCTACACCTTC.

The V gene is TRBV5-1, the J gene TRBJ1-2, with D possibly being TRBD1 (5 bases). The V gene's germline CDR1 is SGHRS and CDR2 YFSETQ. V was cut by 2 bases and J by 0 bases, with 14 bases left in between. There are 16 residues in the CDR3. The CDR3 sequence is CASSFVNQGANYGYTF. In DNA, the CDR3 is TGCGCCAGCAGCTTCGTAAACCAGGGCGCTAACTATGGCTACACCTTC.

The chain links TRBV10-3 to TRBJ2-5; D call uncertain. Germline V CDR1 and CDR2: ENHRY, SYGVKD. V gave up 4 bases and J gave up 1 base, with 10 bases separating them. This CDR3 comprises 14 residues. The DNA of the CDR3 is TGTGCCATCAGTGTTGCGAACAGCCAAGAGACCCAGTACTTC. Its protein is CAISVANSQETQYF.

The V and J genes are TRBV25-1 and TRBJ2-5; 7 bases fit TRBD1. CDR3 length equals 14 residues. V dropped 7 bases and J dropped 8; count of bases not matched to a gene: 13. The germline V gene encodes CDR1 MGHDK and CDR2 SYGVNS. As DNA, the CDR3 is TGTGCCAGCACCCGAGGGGGACAGCAAACAACCCAGTACTTC. Amino acids: CASTRGGQQTTQYF.

J is TRBJ2-2 and V is TRBV4-2; D is perhaps TRBD2 (5 bases). Germline V CDR1 and CDR2: LGHNA, YNFKEQ. The length of the CDR3 is 17 residues. V lost 0 bases, J lost 0 bases, and 11 bases lay in between. CDR3 bases: TGTGCCAGCAGCCAAGATGGATACGGGGCGAACACCGGGGAGCTGTTTTTT. Its translation is CASSQDGYGANTGELFF.